This T cell receptor beta chain appears in the sequencing data of a study of blood T cell repertoires in COVID-19. As for the study in general: Material from acute and convalescent COVID-19 was sourced from the United States, Italy and Spain.

Sequencing was performed with immunoSEQ multiplex PCR; in TCRdb, only in-frame clones are kept and a portion is missing. This table holds around 250,000 clones, roughly 86% found once. With V trimmed by 0 bases and J by 6 bases, 7 bases remained unmatched. Germline CDR1 and CDR2: SGHTA and FQGTGA. The CDR3 is 16 residues long. The receptor's source is a woman aged 55 to 70 who had recovered from COVID-19. The J gene is TRBJ2-1, the V gene TRBV7-3; 8 positions agree with TRBD2. Sequencing used peripheral blood. The CDR3 loop is CASSLTPAGAANEQFF. The CDR3 region has the DNA TGTGCCAGCAGCTTAACCCCAGCGGGGGCCGCCAATGAGCAGTTCTTC.